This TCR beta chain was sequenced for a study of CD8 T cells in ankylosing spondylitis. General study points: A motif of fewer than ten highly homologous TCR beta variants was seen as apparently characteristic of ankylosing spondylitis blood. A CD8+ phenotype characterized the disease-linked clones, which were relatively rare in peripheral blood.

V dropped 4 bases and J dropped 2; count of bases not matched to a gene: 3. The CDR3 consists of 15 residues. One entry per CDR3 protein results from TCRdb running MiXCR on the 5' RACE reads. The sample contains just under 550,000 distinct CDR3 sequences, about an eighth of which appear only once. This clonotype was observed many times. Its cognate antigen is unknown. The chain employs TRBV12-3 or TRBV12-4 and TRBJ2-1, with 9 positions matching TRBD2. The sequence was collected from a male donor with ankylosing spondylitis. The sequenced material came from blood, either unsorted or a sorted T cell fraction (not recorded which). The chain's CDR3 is CASSWAGGAYNEQFF. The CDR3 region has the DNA TGTGCCAGCAGTTGGGCGGGAGGGGCCTACAATGAGCAGTTCTTC.